What follows is one T cell receptor beta chain and its context. Its specificity is not known. This sample is part of a study of T cell repertoires in cytomegalovirus infection. Overall study context: Public TCR beta signatures marked donors with CMV infection and the matching HLA.

TCRdb processed the reads anew with MiXCR; each CDR3 protein has one entry. The table shows approximately 250,000 distinct CDR3 sequences, with over 8% occurring only once. General study points: Public TCR beta family frequency separated CMV-and-HLA carriers, including in an independent cohort. The response measured ex vivo was dominated by TCR beta clonotypes (HLA-C-restricted and CMV-specific).

The clonotype was recovered from a human donor in good health (CMV status not recorded). Some clones in this sample may be carry-over from other donors' samples. Material: PBMCs.

DNA for the CDR3: TGTGCCAGCAGCCCTAACCCTTCCGGGTCTTCCGAGTACTTC. Encoded protein: CASSPNPSGSSEYF. The rearrangement uses TRBV9 and TRBJ2-7; D is undetermined. The germline gives CDR1 SGDLS, CDR2 YYNGEE. The ends were cut back, 4 bases at V and 11 bases at J, with 22 bases in the middle. This CDR3 comprises 14 residues.